Listed below are T cell receptor beta chains from one sample, sequenced in a study of Graves' ophthalmopathy and Graves' hyperthyroidism. TCRdb re-analysed the multiplex PCR reads in MiXCR, keeping a single row per CDR3 protein. The sample records around 1.1 million distinct CDR3 sequences, roughly 35% being singletons. Input material: peripheral blood or thyroid tissue (not recorded which). The receptors were gathered from an adult man with Graves' hyperthyroidism. Both conserved end residues are part of each CDR3. Each record gives: D gene, J gene, clone size, V gene, CDR3 DNA, CDR3 protein. The D gene is left open where the match is weak. Size values are once, few and many counts, or a class for expanded clones, and some rows have none.

. TRBJ2-7 . TRBV9 TGTGCCAGCAGTGACTTTCGAGTGAGTGACTACGAGCAGTACTTC CASSDFRVSDYEQYF
. TRBJ1-1 . TRBV30 TGTGCCTGGCGTGTACACACTGAAGCTTTCTTT CAWRVHTEAFF
TRBD1 TRBJ2-7 . TRBV5-1 TGCGCCAGCAGCCAAACAGGGGACGAGCATTACTTC CASSQTGDEHYF
TRBD1 TRBJ2-5 . TRBV29-1 TGCAGCACAACACCGGGACAGGAGACCCAGTACTTC CSTTPGQETQYF
. TRBJ2-7 . TRBV25-1 TGTGCCAGCAGCCCGAGGGGGGGTCTCCTGAACGAGCAGTACTTC CASSPRGGLLNEQYF
TRBD2 TRBJ2-5 many TRBV6-2/TRBV6-3 TGTGCCAGCAGGGTCGCTAGCGGGAGTAAGACCCAGTACTTC CASRVASGSKTQYF
TRBD1 TRBJ1-2 many TRBV12-3/TRBV12-4 TGTGCCAGCAGTCCATCGGACAGGGGGTATGGCTACACCTTC CASSPSDRGYGYTF
. TRBJ1-3 . TRBV7-9 TGTGCCAGCAGCTCTGACGGGGCAGCTGGAAACACCATATATTTT CASSSDGAAGNTIYF
TRBD1 TRBJ2-3 . TRBV7-3 TGTGCCAGCAGCCCGGGACAGGCTAGCACAGATACGCAGTATTTT CASSPGQASTDTQYF
TRBD2 TRBJ2-7 . TRBV20-1 TGCAGTGCTAGAGGTTATATGCGGGGGGCCTACGAGCAGTACTTC CSARGYMRGAYEQYF
. TRBJ2-2 few TRBV5-6 TGTGCCAGCAGCTTCCCAGCGGAGAACACCGGGGAGCTGTTTTTT CASSFPAENTGELFF
. TRBJ2-5 . TRBV20-1 TGCAGTGCTAGAGATTTCGGGACAACTGCACTAGAGACCCAGTACTTC CSARDFGTTALETQYF
. TRBJ2-5 many TRBV11-2 TGTGCCAGCAGCCCGGAGGGGGCGGGTTCGGAGACCCAGTACTTC CASSPEGAGSETQYF
. TRBJ1-1 few TRBV15 TGTGCCACCAGCAGATCTCAGGGCATGAACACTGGAGCTTTCTTT CATSRSQGMNTGAFF
. TRBJ2-7 . TRBV11-1 TGTGCCAGCAGCATAGCGACATACTACGGGCAGTACTTC CASSIATYYGQYF